This T cell receptor beta chain appears in the sequencing data of a study of T cell clonotyping in hematopoietic cell transplantation. Findings and caveats of the study: After transplant, recipient diversity fell while pathologically expanded clonotypes grew through day 180. Graft donor and pretransplant recipient Inverse Simpson Index values predicted broader posttransplant TCR diversity.

Concerning this clone itself: The target antigen is unknown.

The CDR3 is 14 amino acids. Trimming took 0 bases from V and 11 from J, leaving 16 bases between them. CDR1 is MNHEY and CDR2 is SMNVEV in the germline V gene (reference sequence). Generated by immunoSEQ multiplex PCR, the TCRdb table keeps only in-frame clones and is missing some. There are around 17,000 clones in the sample; about 90% occur only once, and about 5.4% lies in the top ten. The material sequenced was peripheral blood mononuclear cells. The chain is built from TRBV27 and TRBJ1-1; a possible D gene is TRBD1 (6 bases). This receptor was identified in a man in his forties in good health. Some clones in this sample may be carry-over from other donors' samples. The CDR3 loop reads CASSLSGGGLSAFF. For the CDR3, the DNA is TGTGCCAGCAGTTTATCGGGAGGGGGGTTGTCCGCTTTCTTT.